The 22 T cell receptor beta chains listed next were all sequenced from one sample in a study of cytomegalovirus exposure and HLA in healthy donors. PCR employed 60 Vbeta and 13 Jbeta primers. Generated by immunoSEQ multiplex PCR, the TCRdb table keeps only in-frame clones and is missing some. The sample shows about 100,000 clones, and roughly 6% sits with its ten largest clones. The source material was PBMCs. The receptors originated from a girl under 18 in good health and CMV-seropositive.

This sequence joins TRBV6-5 and TRBJ2-1; 12 bases map to TRBD1. J lost 5 bases, V lost 6 bases, and 5 bases had no gene match. Per the germline V gene, CDR1 is MNHEY and CDR2 is SVGAGI. The CDR3 sequence is 15 residues long. The CDR3 here is CASSAGTGGDNEQFF. CDR3 bases: TGTGCCAGCAGCGCTGGGACAGGGGGCGACAATGAGCAGTTCTTC.

The chain couples TRBV19 to TRBJ2-3; 10 nucleotides match TRBD2. Germline CDR1 reads LNHDA; CDR2 reads SQIVND (reference sequence). This CDR3 comprises 16 residues. Trimming cost V 6 bases and J 2 bases; bases outside gene matches: 8. CDR3 residues: CASRGSGGANTDTQYF. CDR3 nucleotides: TGTGCCAGTAGAGGAAGCGGGGGGGCAAACACAGATACGCAGTATTTT.

J is TRBJ1-2 and V is TRBV6-1; 7 nucleotides match TRBD1. Losses at the gene ends were 1 base for V and 0 bases for J; bases not matched to a gene: 2. Germline-derived CDR1 and CDR2 are MNHNS and SASEGT. The CDR3 runs 15 residues. The CDR3: CASSEEGAPNYGYTF. The CDR3 DNA sequence: TGTGCCAGCAGTGAAGAGGGGGCGCCTAACTATGGCTACACCTTC.

The chain links TRBV2 to TRBJ1-6, with 7 nucleotides matching TRBD1. From germline, CDR1 is SNHLY and CDR2 FYNNEI. Germline trimming cut 4 bases from V and 9 bases from J; bases unmatched to any gene: 6. This CDR3 is 14 amino acids long. Here the CDR3 DNA reads TGTGCCAGCAGTGGACAGGGCGAGGTTTCACCCCTCCACTTT. Residues: CASSGQGEVSPLHF.

The J gene is TRBJ2-1, the V gene TRBV6-6; D is ambiguous. V lost 7 bases and J 6 bases, leaving 10 bases between the germline ends. The CDR3 has 12 residues. Germline V CDR1 and CDR2: MNHNY, SVGAGI (reference sequence). The CDR3 DNA follows: TGTGCCAGCACGATCACTGGCAATGAGCAGTTCTTC. Residues: CASTITGNEQFF.

With respect to this clone: An end of the junction differs from the germline gene, which may be a read error. This chain joins TRBV6-5 and TRBJ1-5, with 8 positions matching TRBD1. CDR1 MNHEY and CDR2 SVGAGI come from the germline V gene. The CDR3 totals 13 residues. CDR3 coding DNA: TGTGCCAGCAGTCCAGGGGGCAAACAGCCCCAGCATTTT. Protein product: CASSPGGKQPQHF.

The rearrangement joins TRBV6-1 to TRBJ2-7; possibly TRBD2 for D (6 bases). CDR3 length equals 13 residues. From germline, CDR1 is MNHNS and CDR2 SASEGT. V was clipped by 2 bases and J by 6 bases, with 11 bases between them. CDR3 in DNA: TGTGCCAGCAGTGAACAGGGAGCGGGCGAGCAGTACGTC. This encodes CASSEQGAGEQYV.

V and J are TRBV29-1 and TRBJ2-6; TRBD2 matches 8 bases. V was clipped by 2 bases and J by 1 base; unmatched bases: 10. The CDR3 is 18 amino acids. CDR1 is SQVTM, CDR2 ANQGSEA, per germline. CDR3 bases: TGCAGCGTTGAATTTCCCGCGGGGGGCGCGTCTGGGGCCAACGTCCTGACTTTC. Protein product: CSVEFPAGGASGANVLTF.

The rearrangement joins TRBV14 to TRBJ1-5; 9 positions match TRBD1. After removal of 0 bases from V and 4 bases from J, the junction contained 13 bases not matched to a gene. CDR1 SGHDN and CDR2 FVKESK come from the germline V gene. The CDR3 length is 19 residues. In nucleotides, the CDR3 is TGTGCCAGCAGCCAAGATAGAAGCGGACAGGGGCCGGGTAATCAGCCCCAGCATTTT. Its translation: CASSQDRSGQGPGNQPQHF.

This chain joins TRBV11-1 and TRBJ2-1; 10 bases line up with TRBD2. The CDR3 extends over 13 amino acids. The germline CDR1 and CDR2 sequences are SGHAT and FQDESV (reference sequence). V lost 4 bases, J lost 15 bases, and 9 bases stayed unmatched. CDR3 in DNA: TGTGCCAGCAGCTCAGATAGCGGGGGGTCCCCGTTCTTC. Translating it yields CASSSDSGGSPFF. The full variable domain, in which reference TRBV11-1 and TRBJ2-1 provide the parts outside the CDR3, is EAEVAQSPRYKITEKSQAVAFWCDPISGHATLYWYRQILGQGPELLVQFQDESVVDDSQLPKDRFSAERLKGVDSTLKIQPAELGDSAMYLCASSSDSGGSPFFGPGTRLTVL.

The chain joins TRBV6-1 to TRBJ1-5; the D is unclear. CDR1 and CDR2 from the germline V gene are MNHNS and SASEGT. The V gene lost 6 bases and the J gene lost 9 bases, with 12 bases spanning the gap. This CDR3 contains 12 residues. The CDR3 sequence: CASSDPRRPQHF. The CDR3 DNA reads as TGTGCCAGCAGCGATCCGAGGCGGCCCCAGCATTTT.

V and J are TRBV5-6 and TRBJ2-5, with D hard to call. The length of the CDR3 is 11 residues. The germline V gene encodes CDR1 SGHDT and CDR2 YYEEEE. V was clipped by 3 bases and J by 4 bases, with 4 bases between them. The DNA of the CDR3 is TGTGCCAGCAGCTGGAGAGAGACCCAGTACTTC. Encoded protein: CASSWRETQYF.

The chain has TRBV11-3 and TRBJ2-5; 15 positions match TRBD2. CDR1 is SGHNT, CDR2 YENEEA, per germline. The length of the CDR3 is 17 residues. V lost 4 bases, J lost 4 bases, and 7 bases stayed unmatched. CDR3 amino acids: CASSSGLAGGPGETQYF. The CDR3 DNA sequence: TGTGCCAGCAGCTCTGGACTAGCGGGGGGGCCGGGAGAGACCCAGTACTTC.

The V and J genes are TRBV4-2 and TRBJ2-3; D gene uncertain. Trimming took off 0 bases at V and 11 bases at J, with 6 bases between the two ends. Germline-derived CDR1 and CDR2 are LGHNA and YNFKEQ. CDR3 size: 11 residues. The CDR3 is CASSQDTEQYF. The CDR3 DNA follows: TGTGCCAGCAGCCAAGATACAGAGCAGTATTTT.

The V and J genes are TRBV19 and TRBJ1-1; unclear D gene. This CDR3 comprises 14 residues. V was shortened by 2 bases and J by 5 bases, with 12 bases between the two germline ends. Germline CDR1 reads LNHDA; CDR2 reads SQIVND (reference sequence). CDR3 in DNA: TGTGCCAGTAGTATACAGTCCGGGAGAACTGAAGCTTTCTTT. It encodes CASSIQSGRTEAFF.

CDR3 sequence: CASSSTGVNQPQHF. Here the CDR3 DNA reads TGTGCCAGCAGCAGCACAGGAGTAAATCAGCCCCAGCATTTT. This chain connects TRBV7-2 to TRBJ1-5, with D possibly TRBD1 on 5 matching bases. The ends were cut back, 5 bases at V and 4 bases at J, with 12 bases in the middle. From germline, CDR1 is SGHTA and CDR2 FQGNSA. This CDR3 comprises 14 residues.

This rearrangement joins TRBV5-1 to TRBJ1-2, with D hard to call. This CDR3 contains 13 residues. The germline V and J ends were trimmed by 4 bases and 3 bases, with 10 bases remaining between them. Germline lookup yields CDR1 SGHRS and CDR2 YFSETQ. CDR3 DNA sequence: TGCGCCAGCAGCGAGCGGACGGACTATGGCTACACCTTC. Protein product: CASSERTDYGYTF.

The CDR3 bases are TGTGCCAGTAGTAGGGGCGGGAATGGCTACACCTTC. Translating it yields CASSRGGNGYTF. The V and J genes are TRBV19 and TRBJ1-2, with D perhaps matching TRBD1 (5 bases). V was clipped by 4 bases and J by 6 bases, with 9 bases between them. Germline lookup yields CDR1 LNHDA and CDR2 SQIVND (reference sequence). This CDR3 region has 12 residues.

The chain combines TRBV4-1 with TRBJ2-1; 7 positions agree with TRBD2. The CDR3 has 15 residues. Germline-derived CDR1 and CDR2 are MGHRA and YSYEKL. With 1 base clipped from V and 5 bases from J, the junction kept 5 bases outside the gene matches. CDR3 sequence: CASSQGGGTDNEQFF. CDR3 bases: TGCGCCAGCAGCCAAGGGGGAGGGACTGACAATGAGCAGTTCTTC.

The chain combines TRBV7-2 with TRBJ1-1; possibly TRBD1 for D (6 bases). The ends were cut back, 6 bases at V and 6 bases at J, with 17 bases in the middle. Germline loops: CDR1 SGHTA, CDR2 FQGNSA. The CDR3 length is 14 residues. The CDR3 here is CASSSTLQGPEAFF. CDR3 nucleotides: TGTGCCAGCAGTTCAACCCTACAGGGACCTGAAGCTTTCTTT.

The chain recombines TRBV28 with TRBJ1-1, with a possible D match to TRBD1 (6 bases). Germline V lookup: CDR1 MDHEN, CDR2 SYDVKM. The CDR3 runs 14 residues. Trimming left V 7 bases short and J 4 bases short, with 16 bases between. The CDR3 here is CASTNQGLSTEAFF. The DNA of the CDR3 is TGTGCCAGCACTAACCAGGGGTTGAGCACTGAAGCTTTCTTT.

With regard to this clone: At one end the junction does not follow the germline gene, possibly because of a read error. The chain combines TRBV7-7 with TRBJ2-5, with D unclear. In germline, CDR1 is SSHAT, CDR2 FNYEAQ (reference sequence). There are 14 residues in the CDR3. CDR3 DNA sequence: TGTGCTAGCAGCCCCAACAGCTACCAAGAGACCCAGTACTTC. This sequence encodes CASSPNSYQETQYF.